These 6 T cell receptor beta chains came from one sample sequenced in a study of T cells in Graves' hyperthyroidism and ophthalmopathy. The investigators amplified TCR beta CDR3 regions from RNA transcripts. HTBI primers were employed in a first-round RT-PCR of the TCR CDR3. TCRdb itself ran the multiplex PCR reads through MiXCR, one entry per CDR3 protein. The table lists about 590,000 distinct CDR3 sequences, roughly 14% of them singletons. The sequenced sample was blood. The receptors were sampled from a young woman with Graves' hyperthyroidism.

V and J are TRBV20-1 and TRBJ1-2; the match to TRBD1 covers 8 bases. Trimming cost V 5 bases and J 2 bases; bases outside gene matches: 7. This CDR3 region has 14 residues. The germline gives CDR1 DFQATT, CDR2 SNEGSKA (reference sequence). The CDR3: CSASRTGINYGYTF. DNA of the CDR3: TGCAGTGCTTCTCGGACAGGGATAAACTATGGCTACACCTTC.

The sample holds many counts of this clonotype. This chain links TRBV18 with TRBJ2-1; D unresolved. This CDR3 has 13 residues. Trimming shortened V by 8 bases and J by 1 base, and 9 bases separated the two germline ends. Germline CDR1 KGHSH, CDR2 LQKENI. The CDR3 coding sequence is TGTGCCAGCAGCCCCGCTTCCTACAATGAGCAGTTCTTC. Translation gives CASSPASYNEQFF.

This clonotype is a singleton in its sample. A much larger clonotype is one base distant, so this may be a read error. The gene calls are TRBV5-1 and TRBJ2-1; weak D call: TRBD2 (6 bases). Gene TRBJ2-7 matches the end of the DNA better, so the J call may be wrong. CDR1 is SGHRS, CDR2 YFSETQ, per germline. The CDR3 runs to 14 residues. The CDR3: CASSAGTPYNEQYF. DNA for the CDR3: TGCGCCAGCAGCGCCGGGACTCCCTACAATGAGCAGTACTTC.

This clonotype was seen more than once but under ten times. The chain carries TRBV6-5 and TRBJ2-7; no reliable D call. This CDR3 comprises 11 residues. Germline CDR1 reads MNHEY; CDR2 reads SVGAGI. V was pared by 2 bases and J by 7 bases, with 6 bases between. CDR3 coding DNA: TGTGCCAGCAGTTACAGGTGGGAGCAGTACTTC. The encoded protein is CASSYRWEQYF.

The CDR3 nucleotides are TGTGCCAGCAGCTTGATAGGGTCCTACGGCTACACCTTC. Translation gives CASSLIGSYGYTF. The rearrangement links TRBV12-3 or TRBV12-4 to TRBJ1-2; D gene ambiguous. V lost 6 bases to trimming and J lost 8 bases, with 16 bases between them. There are 13 residues in the CDR3.

The V and J genes are TRBV10-3 and TRBJ2-5, with D unresolved. The CDR3 consists of 16 residues. Germline-derived CDR1 and CDR2 are ENHRY and SYGVKD. Trimming pared 4 bases from V and 1 base from J, leaving 16 bases between. The chain's CDR3 is CAISGSQASPQETQYF. CDR3 coding DNA: TGTGCCATCAGTGGATCTCAGGCGTCGCCCCAAGAGACCCAGTACTTC.